This TCR beta chain was found in a study of blood T cell repertoires in COVID-19. Study as a whole: T cells, B-cell-depleted T cells, or PBMCs supplied cDNA or gDNA.

CDR3 size: 16 residues. Germline V gene lookup returns CDR1 SQVTM and CDR2 ANQGSEA. Unmatched junction bases numbered 11, after V lost 1 base and J lost 5 bases. Ages ranged from roughly 18 to 100 years, with residence in some 25 US areas. Clinical history as reported by participants underpinned cohort assignment. In the study's own analysis: For nucleated cells, counts were estimated from reference gene primer amplification. The data were produced by immunoSEQ multiplex PCR, yet TCRdb's version contains in-frame clones alone and is incomplete. D and trimming come from the DNA, and the V and J calls and clone size come from that table. The sample carries about 250,000 clones, less than 90% recorded once. In this sample, this clone turned up once.

This clonotype was obtained from a woman aged 50 to 65 who had recovered from COVID-19. The sample consisted of PBMCs or T cells enriched from blood (not recorded which). V is TRBV29-1 and J is TRBJ2-5; 9 positions agree with TRBD1. CDR3 DNA: TGCAGCGTTGAAGGCTTGGCGGGACAGGGCCGCGAGACCCAGTACTTC. Amino acids: CSVEGLAGQGRETQYF.